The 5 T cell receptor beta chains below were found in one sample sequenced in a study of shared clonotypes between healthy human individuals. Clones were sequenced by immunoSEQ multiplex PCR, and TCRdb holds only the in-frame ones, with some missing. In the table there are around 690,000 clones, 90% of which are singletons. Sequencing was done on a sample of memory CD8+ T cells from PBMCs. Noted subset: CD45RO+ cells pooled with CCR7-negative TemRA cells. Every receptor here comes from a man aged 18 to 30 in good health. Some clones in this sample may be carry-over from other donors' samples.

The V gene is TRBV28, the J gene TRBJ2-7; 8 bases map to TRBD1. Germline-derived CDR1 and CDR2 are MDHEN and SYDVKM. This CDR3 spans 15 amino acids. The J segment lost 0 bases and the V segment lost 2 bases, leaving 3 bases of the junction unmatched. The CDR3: CASSLGQGPSYEQYF. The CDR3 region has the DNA TGTGCCAGCAGTTTAGGACAGGGTCCCTCCTACGAGCAGTACTTC.

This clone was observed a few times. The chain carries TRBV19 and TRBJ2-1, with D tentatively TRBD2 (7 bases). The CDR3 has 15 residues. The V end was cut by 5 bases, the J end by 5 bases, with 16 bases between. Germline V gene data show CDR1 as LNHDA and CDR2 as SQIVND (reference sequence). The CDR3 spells CASSGGRDTDNEQFF. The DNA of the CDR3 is TGTGCCAGTAGTGGAGGGAGGGACACAGACAATGAGCAGTTCTTC.

The CDR3 DNA is TGTGCCAGGCAAATGGCAAGCTACAATGAGCAGTTCTTC. Protein sequence: CARQMASYNEQFF. This sequence joins TRBV6-9 and TRBJ2-1; D is ambiguous. CDR1 and CDR2 from the germline V gene are MNHGY and SVAAGI. The V and J ends lost 9 bases and 3 bases respectively, with 12 bases between them. The CDR3 loop spans 13 amino acids.

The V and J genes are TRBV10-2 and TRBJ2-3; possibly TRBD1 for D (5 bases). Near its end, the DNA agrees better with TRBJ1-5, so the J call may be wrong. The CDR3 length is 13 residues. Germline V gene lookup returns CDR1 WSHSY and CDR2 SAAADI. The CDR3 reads CASSDSGRGAQHF. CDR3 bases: TGCGCCAGCAGTGATTCGGGGAGGGGAGCCCAGCATTTT.

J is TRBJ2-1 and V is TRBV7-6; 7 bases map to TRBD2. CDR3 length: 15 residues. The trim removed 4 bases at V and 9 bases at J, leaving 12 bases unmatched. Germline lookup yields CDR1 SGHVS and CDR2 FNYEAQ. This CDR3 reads CASSSETSVWGEQFF. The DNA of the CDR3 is TGTGCCAGCAGCTCCGAAACTAGCGTTTGGGGTGAGCAGTTCTTC.